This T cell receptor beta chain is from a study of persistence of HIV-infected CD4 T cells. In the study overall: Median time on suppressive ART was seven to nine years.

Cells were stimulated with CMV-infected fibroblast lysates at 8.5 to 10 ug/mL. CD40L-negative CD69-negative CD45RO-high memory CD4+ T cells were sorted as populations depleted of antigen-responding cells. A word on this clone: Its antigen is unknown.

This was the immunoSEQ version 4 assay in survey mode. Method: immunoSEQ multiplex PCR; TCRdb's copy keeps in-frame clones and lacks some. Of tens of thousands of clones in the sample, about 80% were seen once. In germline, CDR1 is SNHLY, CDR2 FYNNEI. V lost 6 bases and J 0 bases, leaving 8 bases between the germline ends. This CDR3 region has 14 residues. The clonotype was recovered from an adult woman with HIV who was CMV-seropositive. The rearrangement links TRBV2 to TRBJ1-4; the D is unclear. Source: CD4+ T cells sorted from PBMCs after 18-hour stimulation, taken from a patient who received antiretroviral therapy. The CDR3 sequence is CASRQSATNEKLFF. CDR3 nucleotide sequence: TGTGCCAGCAGACAGAGCGCAACTAATGAAAAACTGTTTTTT.